The 2 T cell receptor beta chains below all came from one sample that was sequenced in a study of CD4 T cells in relation to SARS-CoV-2 and coronaviruses. The method was immunoSEQ multiplex PCR; TCRdb's version includes in-frame clones alone and lacks a portion of them. This table holds some 25,000 clones, roughly 80% found once. Their target antigens are unknown. CD4+ T cells from unexposed donors were obtained before the COVID-19 pandemic (2011-2018). The cells were cultured for 9 to 11 days before CD4+ T cells were isolated. The sequenced sample was CD4+ T cells from PBMCs, cultured in vitro. Receptor source: a human donor in good health.

V is TRBV2 and J is TRBJ2-3; D might be TRBD1 (6 bases). Germline values: CDR1 SNHLY, CDR2 FYNNEI. Trimming pared 6 bases from V and 4 bases from J, leaving 14 bases between. The CDR3 covers 14 residues. CDR3 sequence: CASSEDSGPDTQYF. The CDR3 DNA reads TGTGCCAGCAGCGAGGACAGTGGACCAGATACGCAGTATTTT.

This clone was seen only a few times. The chain recombines TRBV11-3 with TRBJ2-3; TRBD2 matches at 11 bases. Germline CDR1 reads SGHNT; CDR2 reads YENEEA. Unmatched junction bases numbered 1, after V lost 4 bases and J lost 1 base. CDR3 length equals 15 residues. The CDR3 nucleotides are TGTGCCAGCAGCTCGGGACTAGCGGGCACAGATACGCAGTATTTT. Amino acid sequence: CASSSGLAGTDTQYF. Full variable domain (remainder filled in from reference TRBV11-3 and TRBJ2-3): EAGVVQSPRYKIIEKKQPVAFWCNPISGHNTLYWYLQNLGQGPELLIRYENEEAVDDSQLPKDRFSAERLKGVDSTLKIQPAELGDSAVYLCASSSGLAGTDTQYFGPGTRLTVL.